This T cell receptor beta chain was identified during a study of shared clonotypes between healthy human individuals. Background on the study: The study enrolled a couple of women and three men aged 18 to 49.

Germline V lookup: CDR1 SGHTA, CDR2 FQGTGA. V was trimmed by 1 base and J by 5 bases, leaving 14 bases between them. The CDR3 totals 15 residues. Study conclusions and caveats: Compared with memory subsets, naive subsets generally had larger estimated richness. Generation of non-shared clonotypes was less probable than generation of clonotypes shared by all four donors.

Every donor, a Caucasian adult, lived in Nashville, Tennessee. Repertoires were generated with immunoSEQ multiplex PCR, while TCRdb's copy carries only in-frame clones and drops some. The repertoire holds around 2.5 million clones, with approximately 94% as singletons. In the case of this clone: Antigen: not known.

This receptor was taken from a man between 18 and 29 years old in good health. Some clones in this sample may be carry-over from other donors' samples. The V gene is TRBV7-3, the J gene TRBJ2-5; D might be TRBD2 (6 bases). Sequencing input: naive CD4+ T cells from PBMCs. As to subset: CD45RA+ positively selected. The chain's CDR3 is CASSLSGAAGETQYF. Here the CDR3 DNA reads TGTGCCAGCAGCTTAAGCGGGGCAGCCGGGGAGACCCAGTACTTC. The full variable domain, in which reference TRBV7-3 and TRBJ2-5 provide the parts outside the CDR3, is GAGVSQTPSNKVTEKGKYVELRCDPISGHTALYWYRQSLGQGPEFLIYFQGTGAADDSGLPNDRFFAVRPEGSVSTLKIQRTERGDSAVYLCASSLSGAAGETQYFGPGTRLLVL.